This is a list of T cell receptor beta chains from one sample in a study of shared clonotypes between healthy human individuals. TCRdb keeps only in-frame clones here, not all; method: immunoSEQ multiplex PCR. Altogether millions of clones are present, 85% to 95% being singletons, with the ten largest covering 0.1% to 0.15%. The sample consisted of naive CD4+ T cells sorted from blood. The source is a man younger than 35 in good health. The CDR3 runs from the conserved cysteine through the conserved F or W. Each record gives: V gene, D gene, J gene, clone size, CDR3 DNA, CDR3 protein. D genes are given only for firm matches. Expanded clones get a size class; other rows say once, few or many, or leave the size out.

v_call: TRBV9
d_call: .
j_call: TRBJ2-3
clone_size: once
cdr3_nt: TGTGCCAGCAGCGTAGACCAGGGCTTCACAGATACGCAGTATTTT
cdr3_aa: CASSVDQGFTDTQYF

v_call: TRBV10-3
d_call: TRBD2
j_call: TRBJ2-2
clone_size: .
cdr3_nt: TGTGCCATCAGTGACGGACTAGCGGGAGCGGGCGGGGAGCTGTTTTTT
cdr3_aa: CAISDGLAGAGGELFF

v_call: TRBV6-5
d_call: TRBD2
j_call: TRBJ2-7
clone_size: .
cdr3_nt: TGTGCCAGCAGTTACTCGGAGCGGGAGGGTTCTGGGCAGTACTTC
cdr3_aa: CASSYSEREGSGQYF

v_call: TRBV7-9
d_call: TRBD2
j_call: TRBJ2-4
clone_size: .
cdr3_nt: TGTGCCAGCAGCTCCGCTGCTAGCGGGAGTAACCAAAACATTCAGTACTTC
cdr3_aa: CASSSAASGSNQNIQYF

v_call: TRBV29-1
d_call: TRBD1
j_call: TRBJ1-5
clone_size: once
cdr3_nt: TGCAGCGTTTGGCAGGGGGCAAATCAGCCCCAGCATTTT
cdr3_aa: CSVWQGANQPQHF

v_call: TRBV27
d_call: .
j_call: TRBJ2-7
clone_size: .
cdr3_nt: TGTGCCAGCAGTCCTCGGAGTCACTACGAGCAGTACTTC
cdr3_aa: CASSPRSHYEQYF

v_call: TRBV10-3
d_call: .
j_call: TRBJ1-2
clone_size: .
cdr3_nt: TGTGCCATCAGTGGAGGGGGGGATGGCTACACCTTC
cdr3_aa: CAISGGGDGYTF

v_call: TRBV9
d_call: .
j_call: TRBJ2-2
clone_size: .
cdr3_nt: TGTGCCAGCAGCGGATTCTTGGCCGGGGAGCTGTTTTTT
cdr3_aa: CASSGFLAGELFF

v_call: TRBV20-1
d_call: .
j_call: TRBJ1-2
clone_size: once
cdr3_nt: TGCAGTGCTGGGAGAGGAGGCTACACCTTC
cdr3_aa: CSAGRGGYTF

v_call: TRBV19
d_call: .
j_call: TRBJ2-7
clone_size: .
cdr3_nt: TGTGCCAGTAGGACAACCTCGGTGGGGGGCTCCTACGAGCAGTACTTC
cdr3_aa: CASRTTSVGGSYEQYF

v_call: TRBV25-1
d_call: .
j_call: TRBJ2-1
clone_size: .
cdr3_nt: TGTGCCAGCAGTGAAGAGGGGGGACGAGCATGGGGCTACAATGAGCAGTTCTTC
cdr3_aa: CASSEEGGRAWGYNEQFF

v_call: TRBV10-3
d_call: .
j_call: TRBJ2-7
clone_size: .
cdr3_nt: TGTGCCATCAGTGAGTCCCGGGACTTTCCCTACGAGCAGTACTTC
cdr3_aa: CAISESRDFPYEQYF

v_call: TRBV4-1
d_call: .
j_call: TRBJ1-6
clone_size: .
cdr3_nt: TGCGCCAGCGGACAGTTCGGGGGTAATTCACCCCTCCACTTT
cdr3_aa: CASGQFGGNSPLHF

v_call: TRBV10-1
d_call: TRBD1
j_call: TRBJ2-7
clone_size: once
cdr3_nt: TGCGCCAGCAGTGCGCAGGGGGTGTCGGGCGAGCAGTACTTC
cdr3_aa: CASSAQGVSGEQYF

v_call: TRBV7-9
d_call: .
j_call: TRBJ1-1
clone_size: .
cdr3_nt: TGTGCCAGCAGCGGTCCCGCACCCCTTATGAACACTGAAGCTTTCTTT
cdr3_aa: CASSGPAPLMNTEAFF

v_call: TRBV6-6
d_call: .
j_call: TRBJ1-2
clone_size: .
cdr3_nt: TGTGCCAGCAGCAACAGAGGGGACTATGGCTACACCTTC
cdr3_aa: CASSNRGDYGYTF

v_call: TRBV19
d_call: TRBD2
j_call: TRBJ2-3
clone_size: .
cdr3_nt: TGTGCCAGTAGTGAGACTAGCGCCCGCACAGATACGCAGTATTTT
cdr3_aa: CASSETSARTDTQYF

v_call: TRBV25-1
d_call: TRBD1
j_call: TRBJ2-5
clone_size: once
cdr3_nt: TGTGCCAGCAGTGTGGACAGGGGGCTTTGGGGGGAGACCCAGTACTTC
cdr3_aa: CASSVDRGLWGETQYF

v_call: TRBV11-2
d_call: .
j_call: TRBJ2-3
clone_size: .
cdr3_nt: TGTGCCAGCAGCTTGTATGGCACAGATACGCAGTATTTT
cdr3_aa: CASSLYGTDTQYF

v_call: TRBV6-6
d_call: .
j_call: TRBJ2-7
clone_size: .
cdr3_nt: TGTGCCAGCAGTTACAGGGGGAGCTCCTACGAGCAGTACTTC
cdr3_aa: CASSYRGSSYEQYF

v_call: TRBV30
d_call: .
j_call: TRBJ1-6
clone_size: .
cdr3_nt: TGTGCCTGGAGTGTATCCGAGTTAAAAAAGAAGTTGTCACCCCTCCACTTT
cdr3_aa: CAWSVSELKKKLSPLHF

v_call: TRBV18
d_call: .
j_call: TRBJ2-2
clone_size: .
cdr3_nt: TGTGCCAGCTCACCACGGGACTTCACCGGGGAGCTGTTTTTT
cdr3_aa: CASSPRDFTGELFF

v_call: TRBV27
d_call: .
j_call: TRBJ1-2
clone_size: .
cdr3_nt: TGTGCCAGCAGTCAGTACGGGGAGGACTATGGCTACACCTTC
cdr3_aa: CASSQYGEDYGYTF

v_call: TRBV6-6
d_call: .
j_call: TRBJ1-2
clone_size: .
cdr3_nt: TGTGCCAGCAGACCGGGACCGGGAGGTGGCTACACCTTC
cdr3_aa: CASRPGPGGGYTF

v_call: TRBV6-1
d_call: TRBD1
j_call: TRBJ1-2
clone_size: .
cdr3_nt: TGTGCCAGCAGTGAAGACAGGGGGCTTAATGGCTACACCTTC
cdr3_aa: CASSEDRGLNGYTF

v_call: TRBV28
d_call: .
j_call: TRBJ1-1
clone_size: .
cdr3_nt: TGTGCCAGCAGTCTAACGGGGGTAGGTACTGAAGCTTTCTTT
cdr3_aa: CASSLTGVGTEAFF

v_call: TRBV7-8
d_call: TRBD2
j_call: TRBJ2-1
clone_size: .
cdr3_nt: TGTGCCAGCAGGTTAGGGACTAGCGGGTCCAAGTTCTTC
cdr3_aa: CASRLGTSGSKFF

v_call: TRBV4-1
d_call: .
j_call: TRBJ2-2
clone_size: once
cdr3_nt: TGCGCCAGCAGCCAAGATTTCCGGGGCGGGGAGCTGTTTTTT
cdr3_aa: CASSQDFRGGELFF

v_call: TRBV10-1
d_call: TRBD2
j_call: TRBJ2-7
clone_size: .
cdr3_nt: TGCGCCAGCAGTGGAGCGGGAGCGGTCGAGCAGTACTTC
cdr3_aa: CASSGAGAVEQYF